This T cell receptor beta chain came from a study of blood T cell repertoires in COVID-19. Study-level information: The United States, Italy and Spain supplied acute and convalescent COVID-19 samples.

Membership in each cohort depended on participant-reported clinical history. Before they entered the study, exposed participants had met a COVID-19 case within 2 weeks. Methods used by the authors: Estimates of nucleated cell counts were drawn from the amplification of reference gene primers. Clones were read by immunoSEQ multiplex PCR, and TCRdb kept only the in-frame ones, dropping some. The DNA gave D and trimming, while V, J and clone size come from that table. The sample lists 120,000 to 150,000 clones, less than 90% occurring once. Trimming cost V 0 bases and J 6 bases; bases outside gene matches: 7. There are 16 residues in the CDR3. CDR1 is SNHLY, CDR2 FYNNEI, per germline.

This TCR derives from a woman aged 45-59 years who had been exposed to COVID-19. The genes are TRBV2 and TRBJ1-2, with 10 bases aligning to TRBD1. Sequencing was done on a sample of PBMCs or T cells enriched from blood (not recorded which). The CDR3 nucleotides read TGTGCCAGCAGTGAAGCGCTTCCCGGACAGGGGGATGGCTACACCTTC. This encodes CASSEALPGQGDGYTF.